Following are 2 T cell receptor beta chains from one sample sequenced in a study of blood T cell repertoires in COVID-19. Data came from immunoSEQ multiplex PCR; TCRdb stores just in-frame clones and leaves some out. The data contain just over 150,000 clones, 70% to 90% of them singletons. The sequenced material came from PBMCs or T cells enriched from blood (not recorded which). Receptors originate from a woman in her 50s who had recovered from COVID-19.

V and J are TRBV7-9 and TRBJ2-1; TRBD2 is a possible D gene (7 bases). The germline V gene encodes CDR1 SEHNR and CDR2 FQNEAQ (reference sequence). This CDR3 region has 14 residues. V was shortened by 11 bases and J by 4 bases, with 18 bases between the two germline ends. As DNA, the CDR3 is TGTGCCGGGTCTAGGGGGGGCGTATACAATGAGCAGTTCTTC. It translates to CAGSRGGVYNEQFF.

J is TRBJ1-5 and V is TRBV19; D unclear. CDR1 is LNHDA, CDR2 SQIVND, per germline (reference sequence). This CDR3 is built from 13 residues. The germline V and J ends were trimmed by 3 bases and 5 bases, with 8 bases remaining between them. This CDR3 reads CASSIRLDQPQHF. CDR3 in DNA: TGTGCCAGTAGTATCCGACTGGATCAGCCCCAGCATTTT.